This TCR beta chain was sequenced in a study of T-cell reconstitution after alpha-beta-depleted transplantation in children (dated by TCRdb to the mid-2010s). Context from the whole study: Using TCR repertoire profiling, the study followed T-cell immune reconstitution in a quantitative way in children after TCRalphabeta/CD19-depleted allogeneic hematopoietic cell transplantation. What the authors observed across the whole study: The frequencies of hyperexpanded clones fell over the following months, and after one year, T-cell counts and TCRbeta diversity were mostly attributed to newly produced T cells. The apparently early recovery of alphabetaT-cell counts about two months after transplant reportedly depended on only several hundred rapidly expanded clones that came from non-depleted graft cells. The high TCRbeta diversity at day 60 in some patients was ascribed to recipient T cells and intrathymic progenitors that had survived conditioning.

Library preparation employed PCR. Sequencing was carried out with an Illumina HiSeq 2500. TCR libraries were prepared with molecular barcoding, using unique molecular identifiers to normalize TCRbeta repertoire quantification. TCRdb reworked the public reads: Q25 trimming with fastp, MiXCR clone assembly, productive beta chains retained. Rows merge per CDR3 protein into single entries with the most common DNA and genes. This sample lists around 960,000 distinct CDR3 sequences; around 30% were detected once. The ten largest clones represent about 28% of the sample. The sample's treatment or condition label, decoded: allogeneic hematopoietic cell transplantation with graft depleted of TCRalphabeta T cells and CD19 B cells. Transplant recipients were children who received TCRalphabeta/CD19-depleted allogeneic hematopoietic cell grafts. Only a few counts were recorded for this clonotype. It has no known antigen specificity. Base quality data are lacking; no much larger clone is found one base away.

Taken from the germline V gene (reference sequence), the CDR1 and CDR2 loops are DFQATT and SNEGSKA. The germline ends are 11 bases apart after V is trimmed by 3 bases and J by 0 bases. The CDR3 runs 14 amino acids, cysteine and phenylalanine included. The sequence is cut down to CDR3 DNA, 42 bases in frame from base 1. The sample was PBMCs, mostly from graft donor cells, taken 360 days after TCRalphabeta/CD19-depleted stem cell transplant. Recombination connected TRBV20-1 to TRBJ1-1, with the D gene not clear enough to name. The sequence derives from a boy younger than two who had a stem cell transplant for SCID, so the T cells may come from the graft donor. CDR3 region: CSASGLRLNTEAFF. The nucleotide sequence is given as TGCAGTGCTAGTGGACTACGGCTGAACACTGAAGCTTTCTTT.